A selection of T cell receptor beta chains follows, all from one sample in a study of blood T cell repertoires in COVID-19. The protocol was immunoSEQ multiplex PCR, while the TCRdb copy is restricted to in-frame clones and leaves out a portion. The sample lists just over 200,000 clones, around three quarters occurring once. Sequencing was carried out using peripheral blood. Source of these receptors: a woman in her 70s with acute or convalescent COVID-19. Both conserved end residues are part of each CDR3. The D gene is left open where the match is weak. Size is stated for part of the rows, as once, few or many counts, or as a class when the clone is expanded.

-,TRBV2,TRBJ2-1,-,CASSEGGSYNEQFF,TGTGCCAGCAGCGAGGGAGGCTCCTACAATGAGCAGTTCTTC
-,TRBV6-5,TRBJ2-5,TRBD2,CASTTSGRSETQYF,TGTGCCAGCACGACTAGCGGGAGATCGGAGACCCAGTACTTC
few,TRBV5-5,TRBJ2-3,-,CASSLGRASTDTQYF,TGTGCCAGCAGCTTAGGCAGGGCTAGCACAGATACGCAGTATTTT
-,TRBV10-3,TRBJ1-1,-,CATRLDTEAFF,TGTGCCACAAGACTGGATACTGAAGCTTTCTTT
few,TRBV19,TRBJ1-5,TRBD1,CASRTQGYSNQPQHF,TGTGCCAGTAGGACACAGGGGTATAGCAATCAGCCCCAGCATTTT
-,TRBV6-4,TRBJ1-5,TRBD1,CASSERQGPHSNQPQHF,TGTGCCAGCAGTGAGAGACAGGGGCCTCATAGCAATCAGCCCCAGCATTTT
-,TRBV27,TRBJ1-1,-,CASTPSGVDRTEAFF,TGTGCCAGCACGCCATCGGGGGTTGATAGGACTGAAGCTTTCTTT
-,TRBV10-3,TRBJ2-7,-,CAISDSQANYEQYF,TGTGCCATCAGTGACTCCCAGGCCAACTACGAGCAGTACTTC
-,TRBV2,TRBJ1-1,TRBD1,CASSSDRVGNTEAFF,TGTGCCAGCAGTTCAGACAGGGTAGGGAACACTGAAGCTTTCTTT
-,TRBV5-8,TRBJ1-1,-,CASSLWVSGLNTEAFF,TGTGCCAGCAGCTTGTGGGTATCTGGGCTGAACACTGAAGCTTTCTTT
-,TRBV19,TRBJ2-1,-,CASSSLEHEQFF,TGTGCCAGTAGCTCCCTAGAGCATGAGCAGTTCTTC
few,TRBV3-1/TRBV3-2,TRBJ2-1,-,CASSLNNEQFF,TGTGCCAGCAGCTTAAACAATGAGCAGTTCTTC
-,TRBV10-3,TRBJ2-1,TRBD2,CAISRSRGSSYNEQFF,TGTGCCATTTCAAGGTCCCGCGGGAGCTCCTACAATGAGCAGTTCTTC
-,TRBV2,TRBJ1-4,-,CASSEARVYREKLFF,TGTGCCAGCAGTGAAGCCAGGGTGTACCGTGAAAAACTGTTTTTT
-,TRBV15,TRBJ2-2,-,CATSRDIRDTGELFF,TGTGCCACCAGCAGAGATATCAGGGACACCGGGGAGCTGTTTTTT
-,TRBV2,TRBJ2-7,-,CASSEVSYEQYF,TGTGCCAGCAGTGAAGTCAGCTACGAGCAGTACTTC
-,TRBV30,TRBJ2-5,-,CAWSSWTRETQYF,TGTGCCTGGAGTAGTTGGACTCGAGAGACCCAGTACTTC
few,TRBV18,TRBJ1-2,-,CASSLQTGLNYGYTF,TGTGCCAGCTCACTCCAGACAGGACTCAACTATGGCTACACCTTC
once,TRBV20-1,TRBJ2-7,-,CSASWGIGQYF,TGCAGTGCTAGTTGGGGCATCGGGCAGTACTTC
-,TRBV2,TRBJ1-3,-,CASSEGTTAGNTIYF,TGTGCCAGCAGTGAAGGGACAACGGCTGGAAACACCATATATTTT
-,TRBV24-1,TRBJ1-2,-,CATSDLAGYGYTF,TGTGCCACCAGTGATTTAGCAGGCTATGGCTACACCTTC
-,TRBV28,TRBJ1-3,-,CASSLGGRPIYF,TGTGCCAGCAGCCTCGGGGGACGGCCAATATATTTT
-,TRBV11-3,TRBJ2-5,-,CASSLGRKGETQYF,TGTGCCAGCAGCTTAGGCAGGAAAGGAGAGACCCAGTACTTC
-,TRBV28,TRBJ2-1,-,CASIGHNEQFF,TGTGCCAGCATCGGTCACAATGAGCAGTTCTTC
-,TRBV11-2,TRBJ2-1,TRBD2,CASSLVFLAGGYNEQFF,TGTGCCAGCAGCTTAGTATTTCTAGCGGGAGGCTACAATGAGCAGTTCTTC
-,TRBV19,TRBJ2-1,-,CASRRGGIYNEQFF,TGTGCCAGTAGGAGGGGGGGGATCTACAATGAGCAGTTCTTC
few,TRBV7-2,TRBJ2-1,TRBD1,CASKPGTGVGEQFF,TGTGCCAGCAAACCCGGGACAGGGGTTGGTGAGCAGTTCTTC
-,TRBV11-2,TRBJ2-1,TRBD1,CASSFDRGLIYEQFF,TGTGCCAGCAGCTTTGACAGGGGGCTGATTTATGAGCAGTTCTTC
-,TRBV28,TRBJ2-2,-,CASRALSTGEGTGELFF,TGTGCCAGCAGGGCCCTTTCGACAGGGGAGGGCACCGGGGAGCTGTTTTTT
-,TRBV30,TRBJ1-4,-,CAWSLTAWGPNEKLFF,TGTGCCTGGAGTCTAACCGCCTGGGGCCCAAATGAAAAACTGTTTTTT
-,TRBV7-2,TRBJ2-1,TRBD2,CASISDPGLGYNEQFF,TGTGCCAGCATCTCAGACCCGGGACTAGGCTACAATGAGCAGTTCTTC
-,TRBV12-3/TRBV12-4,TRBJ1-1,-,CASRPGVHTEAFF,TGTGCCAGCAGGCCAGGGGTTCACACTGAAGCTTTCTTT
-,TRBV27,TRBJ1-5,TRBD1,CASRKITGGRNQPQHF,TGTGCCAGCAGGAAAATTACAGGGGGCCGTAATCAGCCCCAGCATTTT
-,TRBV11-3,TRBJ2-5,-,CASSLEEAETQYF,TGTGCCAGCAGCTTAGAGGAGGCAGAGACCCAGTACTTC
-,TRBV14,TRBJ2-1,-,CASSHRITLLGEQFF,TGTGCCAGCAGCCACCGAATTACTTTACTCGGTGAGCAGTTCTTC
-,TRBV5-1,TRBJ2-5,-,CASSFSQETQYF,TGCGCCAGCAGCTTCTCCCAAGAGACCCAGTACTTC
-,TRBV3-1/TRBV3-2,TRBJ1-1,-,CASSHHDSEAFF,TGTGCCAGCAGCCACCATGACAGTGAAGCTTTCTTT
-,TRBV4-2,TRBJ2-2,-,CASSQDFLSGELFF,TGTGCCAGCAGCCAAGATTTTCTGAGTGGGGAGCTGTTTTTT
-,TRBV6-6,TRBJ1-5,-,CASTQGTREPQHF,TGTGCCAGCACTCAGGGGACCAGAGAGCCCCAGCATTTT
-,TRBV21-1,TRBJ2-5,-,CASSKAGGRASKTQYF,TGTGCCAGCAGCAAAGCCGGCGGGAGGGCCTCAAAGACCCAGTACTTC
-,TRBV30,TRBJ1-2,TRBD1,CAWTSGQVGSYGYTF,TGTGCCTGGACCTCGGGACAGGTCGGATCCTATGGCTACACCTTC
once,TRBV21-1,TRBJ2-5,-,CASSLSGRDKETQYF,TGTGCCAGCAGCCTAAGTGGGCGGGATAAAGAGACCCAGTACTTC
once,TRBV29-1,TRBJ1-1,TRBD1,CSVVNRGEDTEAFF,TGCAGCGTAGTTAACAGGGGGGAGGACACTGAAGCTTTCTTT
-,TRBV5-1,TRBJ2-1,TRBD1,CASSSGQGSTYNEQFF,TGCGCCAGCAGCTCCGGACAGGGGAGTACCTACAATGAGCAGTTCTTC
few,TRBV7-2,TRBJ2-5,TRBD1,CASSQLGQGFSETQYF,TGTGCCAGCAGCCAACTAGGACAGGGGTTCTCAGAGACCCAGTACTTC
-,TRBV19,TRBJ2-2,-,CASSIGELNTGELFF,TGTGCCAGTAGTATAGGTGAACTCAACACCGGGGAGCTGTTTTTT
-,TRBV6-1,TRBJ2-3,-,CASSEAIGRGSDTQYF,TGTGCCAGCAGTGAAGCTATAGGGAGGGGGTCAGATACGCAGTATTTT
-,TRBV5-1,TRBJ2-1,-,CASSLSGTLNNEQFF,TGCGCCAGCAGCTTGAGCGGGACATTGAACAATGAGCAGTTCTTC
-,TRBV2,TRBJ2-5,TRBD1,CASSEGTGWETQYF,TGTGCCAGCAGTGAGGGGACAGGGTGGGAGACCCAGTACTTC
-,TRBV28,TRBJ2-7,TRBD1,CASSPILQGYEQYF,TGTGCCAGCAGTCCGATATTACAGGGGTACGAGCAGTACTTC
-,TRBV28,TRBJ1-1,-,CASSRTGNTEAFF,TGTGCCAGCAGCAGAACGGGGAACACTGAAGCTTTCTTT
few,TRBV4-2,TRBJ1-3,-,CASSQETGNRNTIYF,TGTGCCAGCAGCCAAGAAACAGGGAATAGAAACACCATATATTTT